This T cell receptor beta chain is drawn from a study of T cells after yellow fever vaccination. Findings of the study overall: Highly abundant clonotypes carried over from the bulk population could end up in FACS-sorted repertoires as contaminants. In post-booster samples, most primary-vaccination clones reappeared (approximately 95% CD4, roughly 89% CD8).

A single record per CDR3 protein comes from TCRdb applying MiXCR to the 5' RACE reads. The sample contains some 120,000 distinct CDR3 sequences, roughly 15% of which appear only once. This clonotype was counted many times. Its antigen is as yet unknown. The sequence came from a young man who received the YFV17D yellow fever vaccine. The material sequenced was CD8+ T cells sorted from PBMCs, taken 5 days after the yellow fever booster vaccination.

The CDR3 nucleotides read TGTGCCAGCAGCCCGCGGACTAGCGGGGGAGAAGATACGCAGTATTTT. This translates into CASSPRTSGGEDTQYF. The chain carries TRBV11-2 and TRBJ2-3; 13 bases are shared with TRBD2. This CDR3 has 16 amino acids. Trimming removed 5 bases from V and 5 bases from J; junction bases left unmatched: 7. Germline V lookup: CDR1 SGHAT, CDR2 FQNNGV.